Below, one TCR beta chain is given with its context. This same CDR3 is encoded by further DNA sequences in the sample. J was trimmed by 2 bases and V by 6 bases; bases with no gene match: 6. CDR1 MNHEY and CDR2 SMNVEV come from the germline V gene (reference sequence). This CDR3 spans 15 amino acids. The sample is drawn from a study of blood T cell repertoires in COVID-19. Study-level information: Italy, Spain and the United States were the sources of the convalescent and acute COVID-19 samples. Nucleic acid was either cDNA or gDNA, and it came from T cells, B-cell-depleted T cells, or PBMCs.

In the original analysis: By means of reference gene primer amplification, nucleated cell counts were estimated. The repertoire was sequenced with immunoSEQ multiplex PCR; TCRdb's copy has only in-frame clones and lacks some. That table supplies the V and J calls and clone size; D and trimming were determined from the DNA. This sample yields about half a million clones, of which 80% to 90% are seen a single time; approximately 3.2% belongs to the top ten. This receptor was obtained from a human donor in a cohort sampled during active COVID-19. The chain couples TRBV27 to TRBJ1-5, with 8 bases identical to TRBD1. Sequencing used peripheral blood. The CDR3 DNA is TGTGCCAGCAGATCAGGGGGCGCAGGCAATCAGCCCCAGCATTTT. Its protein is CASRSGGAGNQPQHF.